This is a list of T cell receptor beta chains from one sample in a study of shared clonotypes between healthy human individuals. Here immunoSEQ multiplex PCR was the method, and the copy in TCRdb shows in-frame clones only, minus some. The sample lists about 100,000 clones, over 65% occurring once. Sequencing input: memory CD8+ T cells sorted from blood. The receptors shown here come from a woman in her twenties or thirties in good health. Each CDR3 is given with its conserved first and last residue. A D gene is named only where the DNA matches it firmly. Some rows have no size entry. The others give once, few or many, or a class for an expanded clone.

V gene	D gene	J gene	clone size	CDR3 DNA	CDR3 protein
TRBV2	TRBD1	TRBJ2-7	-	TGTGCCAGCAGTGGAGAGGACAGGGCCAGCCCCTACGAGCAGTACTTC	CASSGEDRASPYEQYF
TRBV13	-	TRBJ2-7	few	TGTGCCAGCACCCCCCCCACAGGAGCCGCCTACGAGCAGTACTTC	CASTPPTGAAYEQYF
TRBV4-1	-	TRBJ1-4	-	TGCGCCAGCAGCCAAGTAGGTCGAAGCACTGCAACTAATGAAAAACTGTTTTTT	CASSQVGRSTATNEKLFF
TRBV4-1	-	TRBJ2-1	-	TGCGCCAGCAGCTGGCGGGCCTCCTACAATGAGCAGTTCTTC	CASSWRASYNEQFF
TRBV2	TRBD1	TRBJ2-3	few	TGTGCCAGCAACAACAGGGGTTCCACAGATACGCAGTATTTT	CASNNRGSTDTQYF
TRBV5-5	TRBD2	TRBJ2-7	-	TGTGCCAGCAGCCAAGAAGGGGCGGGAGATCCCTACGAGCAGTACTTC	CASSQEGAGDPYEQYF
TRBV28	-	TRBJ1-5	-	TGTGCCAGCAGAAAGGGTAGGGGTTTTTATCAGCCCCAGCATTTT	CASRKGRGFYQPQHF
TRBV5-6	TRBD2	TRBJ2-7	-	TGTGCCAGCAGCCCCCCCGGGACTAGCGGGAGGGAGCAGTACTTC	CASSPPGTSGREQYF
TRBV19	-	TRBJ2-7	many	TGTGCCAGTAGTAGCGGCAGAGCCTACTACGAGCAGTACTTC	CASSSGRAYYEQYF
TRBV9	-	TRBJ1-1	-	TGTGCCAGCAGCGTAAGGGCGAGGGAAACTGAGACTGAAGCTTTCTTT	CASSVRARETETEAFF
TRBV7-9	-	TRBJ1-5	-	TGTGCCAGCAGCTTGGGGGCAGGGGGCAATCAGCCCCAGCATTTT	CASSLGAGGNQPQHF
TRBV10-3	-	TRBJ2-1	-	TGTGCCATCAGTTTACTAAGCTCCTACAATGAGCAGTTCTTC	CAISLLSSYNEQFF
TRBV6-6	-	TRBJ1-5	-	TGTGCCAGCAGTCACTTACGGCAGGGGTTGTTCGGACCCCAGCATTTT	CASSHLRQGLFGPQHF
TRBV29-1	TRBD2	TRBJ2-7	-	TGCAGCGTTAATGGACTAGCGGAAACCTACGAGCAGTACTTC	CSVNGLAETYEQYF
TRBV7-2	-	TRBJ2-3	-	TGTGCCAGCAGCTTGGGGGGAATCACAGATACGCAGTATTTT	CASSLGGITDTQYF
TRBV5-1	TRBD1	TRBJ2-7	-	TGCGCCAGCAGCGGGGACAGGTCGCCCTACGAGCAGTACTTC	CASSGDRSPYEQYF
TRBV4-1	-	TRBJ1-4	many	TGCGCCAGCAGCCAAGTGAGGGTCTGGTTGGCTAATGAAAAACTGTTTTTT	CASSQVRVWLANEKLFF
TRBV15	-	TRBJ2-1	-	TGTGCCACCACGGGGCCGGGGGAGCTCTCCTACAATGAGCAGTTCTTC	CATTGPGELSYNEQFF
TRBV5-1	-	TRBJ2-7	-	TGCGCCAGCAGCTTGGATCAGGACAGATTGTACGAGCAGTACTTC	CASSLDQDRLYEQYF
TRBV2	-	TRBJ2-7	-	TGTGCCAGCCTAACTACTCCTCCCTTCGAGCAGTACTTC	CASLTTPPFEQYF
TRBV5-4	TRBD2	TRBJ2-1	-	TGTGCCAGCGCTCCCGGGACTAGCGGCGCACAGGGGCAGTTCTTC	CASAPGTSGAQGQFF
TRBV5-1	-	TRBJ1-4	-	TGCGCCAGCAGCCCCCTCGGGGAGGTGAATGAAAAACTGTTTTTT	CASSPLGEVNEKLFF
TRBV28	-	TRBJ2-7	-	TGTGCCAGCAGTGACGGGCTAGAGGGCTACGAGCAGTACTTC	CASSDGLEGYEQYF
TRBV18	-	TRBJ2-5	once	TGTGCCAGCTCACCGGGACAAGAGACCCAGTACTTC	CASSPGQETQYF
TRBV7-9	-	TRBJ2-2	few	TGTGCCAGCAGCTTTACGGAAGAGAACACCGGGGAGCTGTTTTTT	CASSFTEENTGELFF
TRBV6-4	-	TRBJ1-5	medium-sized	TGTGCCAGCAGTGTGGCAGCAAATCAGCCCCAGCATTTT	CASSVAANQPQHF
TRBV6-4	TRBD2	TRBJ2-1	many	TGTGCCAGCAGCCGAACTAGCGGGAGGGGTATTGATGAGCAGTTCTTC	CASSRTSGRGIDEQFF
TRBV4-1	-	TRBJ2-7	-	TGCGCCAGCAGCCAAGGGATGGGGGGCGAGCAGTACTTC	CASSQGMGGEQYF
TRBV2	TRBD1	TRBJ2-7	-	TGTGCCGCCCGGGACAGGGGCTCCTACGAGCAGTACTTC	CAARDRGSYEQYF
TRBV6-1	-	TRBJ2-7	-	TGTGCCAGCAGTGAAGGGAACGACCTGGGCGAGCAGTACTTC	CASSEGNDLGEQYF
TRBV15	-	TRBJ1-1	-	TGTGCCACCAGCAGATGGTTTCCTGAAGCTTTCTTT	CATSRWFPEAFF
TRBV25-1	-	TRBJ2-7	-	TGTGCCAGCAGAGAAGGGGCCTCCTACGAGCAGTACTTC	CASREGASYEQYF
TRBV7-7	-	TRBJ1-1	-	TGTGCCACTATGGATATCGGGCTGTCGATGAACACTGAAGCTTTCTTT	CATMDIGLSMNTEAFF
TRBV14	TRBD2	TRBJ2-7	-	TGTGCCAGCAGCCCGACTAGCGGGAGAAAGTACGAGCAGTACTTC	CASSPTSGRKYEQYF
TRBV25-1	TRBD2	TRBJ2-2	many	TGTGCCAGCAGTGAATTAGCGGGAGACACCGGGGAGCTGTTTTTT	CASSELAGDTGELFF
TRBV7-9	-	TRBJ2-5	once	TGTGCCAGCAGCTCAAGCTTCCAGGGCCAAGAGACCCAGTACTTC	CASSSSFQGQETQYF
TRBV5-6	-	TRBJ1-1	once	TGTGCCAGCAGCTTGGGAAACCCAGGGATGAACACTGAAGCTTTCTTT	CASSLGNPGMNTEAFF
TRBV7-2	TRBD1	TRBJ2-1	-	TGTGCCAGCAGCTTGGACAGGGAAGGGGGTGGTGAGCAGTTCTTC	CASSLDREGGGEQFF
TRBV19	-	TRBJ2-3	many	TGTGCCAGTAGTATTATTCCAGGCCAGGGCACAGATACGCAGTATTTT	CASSIIPGQGTDTQYF
TRBV9	-	TRBJ1-4	-	TGTGCCAGCAGCACAAGACGGGAACTCAATGAAAAACTGTTTTTT	CASSTRRELNEKLFF
TRBV19	-	TRBJ2-2	many	TGTGCCAGTAGCGACAGATACACCGGGGAGCTGTTTTTT	CASSDRYTGELFF
TRBV28	-	TRBJ2-1	-	TGTGCCAGCACGGGGGCGACCCTCAACAATGAGCAGTTCTTC	CASTGATLNNEQFF
TRBV7-8	TRBD2	TRBJ2-5	-	TGTGCCAGCAGCTTGGGACTAGCGGGGGCCGAAAGGGGGGAGACCCAGTACTTC	CASSLGLAGAERGETQYF
TRBV2	TRBD1	TRBJ2-3	once	TGTGCCAGACAGGGGGCGACCACAGATACGCAGTATTTT	CARQGATTDTQYF
TRBV27	-	TRBJ1-4	-	TGTGCCAGCACGACCGCAACTAATGAAAAACTGTTTTTT	CASTTATNEKLFF
TRBV4-2	-	TRBJ2-3	-	TGTGCCAGCAGACCCGCCGGGAGACACCGAGATACGCAGTATTTT	CASRPAGRHRDTQYF
TRBV5-1	TRBD1	TRBJ1-1	-	TGCGCCAGCAGCTTTCGGACAGGGGGGAGTACTGAAGCTTTCTTT	CASSFRTGGSTEAFF
TRBV5-6	-	TRBJ2-7	once	TGTGCCAGCAGCTTGGGTTTGGCATCTTGGTACTTC	CASSLGLASWYF
TRBV7-6	-	TRBJ2-7	-	TGTGCCAGCAGCTTAAGGACGACGGGCGAGCAGTACTTC	CASSLRTTGEQYF
TRBV6-4	TRBD2	TRBJ2-7	-	TGTGCCAGCAGTGTCAGCGGGACGTCCAACGAGCAGTACTTC	CASSVSGTSNEQYF
TRBV28	TRBD1	TRBJ2-7	few	TGTGCCAGCAGCTGGGACAGTGGTGGGGAGCAGTACTTC	CASSWDSGGEQYF
TRBV10-3	TRBD2	TRBJ2-7	-	TGTGCCATCAGTGACGGCCTAGCGGGCTTTCTTTTCTGGTCCGTTAGTTCCTACGAGCAGTACTTC	CAISDGLAGFLFWSVSSYEQYF
TRBV10-3	-	TRBJ1-1	-	TGTGCCATCAGTGAAGGCAGGGTGGGGTGCGCGAACACTGAAGCTTTCTTT	CAISEGRVGCANTEAFF